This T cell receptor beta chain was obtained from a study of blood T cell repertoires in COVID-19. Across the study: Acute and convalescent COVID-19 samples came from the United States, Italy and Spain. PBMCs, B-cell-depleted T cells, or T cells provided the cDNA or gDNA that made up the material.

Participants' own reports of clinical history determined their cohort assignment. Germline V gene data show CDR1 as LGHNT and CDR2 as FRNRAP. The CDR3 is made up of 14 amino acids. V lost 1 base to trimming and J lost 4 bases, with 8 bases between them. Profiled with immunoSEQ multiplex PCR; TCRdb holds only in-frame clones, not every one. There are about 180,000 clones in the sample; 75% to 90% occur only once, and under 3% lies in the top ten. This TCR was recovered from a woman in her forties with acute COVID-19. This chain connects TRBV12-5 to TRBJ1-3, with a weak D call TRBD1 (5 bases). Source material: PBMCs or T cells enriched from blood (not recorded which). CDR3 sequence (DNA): TGTGCTAGTGGTTTGGGGACAAAAGGAAACACCATATATTTT. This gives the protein CASGLGTKGNTIYF.